This TCR beta chain is drawn from a study of T-cell memory formation after mild COVID-19. General study findings and limits: Clones which contracted sat mainly in CM and EM if CD4+, and in EMRA if CD8+.

This clonotype was seen more than once but under ten times. Its cognate antigen is unknown. Via MiXCR, TCRdb re-called the 5' RACE reads, giving one row per CDR3 protein. The table lists 100,000 to 150,000 distinct CDR3 sequences, 5% to 6.5% of them singletons. CDR3 size: 14 residues. V lost 5 bases to trimming and J lost 14 bases; unmatched junction nucleotides: 14. The source material was PBMCs or a T cell subset sorted from them (not recorded which). This chain joins TRBV12-3 or TRBV12-4 and TRBJ1-2; TRBD1 matches 10 bases. This receptor was identified in an adult woman who had mild COVID-19 (a few samples of this study predate the infection). Cell type and time point are not known. CDR3 in amino acids: CASSVSGTGVRLTF. For the CDR3, the DNA is TGTGCCAGCAGTGTATCTGGGACAGGGGTTCGGTTAACCTTC.